The sequence of this T cell receptor beta chain was determined in a study of radiation and T cells in renal cell carcinoma. This CDR3 region has 19 residues. V was clipped by 1 base and J by 0 bases; unmatched bases: 7. Germline assignment: CDR1 MGHRA and CDR2 YSYEKL. Notes on this clone: Antigen specificity is unknown.

Libraries were prepared by immunoSEQ multiplex PCR; TCRdb keeps only in-frame clonotypes and omits some of them. The sample yields just over 95,000 clones, approximately 82% seen once. Overall study findings and caveats: From baseline, blood top tumor clonotypes peaked at 2 weeks post-radiation.

Time point defined: blood 4 weeks post-SBRT, at nephrectomy. The sample's treatment: 15 Gy SBRT to primary tumor, nephrectomy 4 weeks later. Nephrectomy followed 15 Gy stereotactic body radiation by 4 weeks. The tumor was a clear cell renal cell carcinoma. This chain uses TRBV4-1 with TRBJ2-2; TRBD2 aligns across 11 bases. Sequenced here: blood, sampled from a patient whose treatment included radiotherapy and nephrectomy. The receptor was derived from a man aged 60-69 years with renal cell carcinoma. Here the CDR3 DNA reads TGCGCCAGCAGCCAAGCAACTAGCGGGAGAAGGGCGAACACCGGGGAGCTGTTTTTT. Protein product: CASSQATSGRRANTGELFF.